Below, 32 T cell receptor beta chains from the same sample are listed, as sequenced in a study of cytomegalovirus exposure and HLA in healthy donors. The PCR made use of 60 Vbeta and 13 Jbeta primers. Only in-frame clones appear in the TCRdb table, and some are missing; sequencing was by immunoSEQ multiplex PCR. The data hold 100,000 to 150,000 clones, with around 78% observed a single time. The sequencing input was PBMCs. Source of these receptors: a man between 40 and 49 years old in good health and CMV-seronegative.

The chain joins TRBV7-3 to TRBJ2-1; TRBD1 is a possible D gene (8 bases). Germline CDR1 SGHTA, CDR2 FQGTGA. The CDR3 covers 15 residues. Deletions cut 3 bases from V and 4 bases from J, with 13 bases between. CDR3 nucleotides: TGTGCCAGCAGCTTTACAGGGGGAGGGTACAATGAGCAGTTCTTC. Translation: CASSFTGGGYNEQFF.

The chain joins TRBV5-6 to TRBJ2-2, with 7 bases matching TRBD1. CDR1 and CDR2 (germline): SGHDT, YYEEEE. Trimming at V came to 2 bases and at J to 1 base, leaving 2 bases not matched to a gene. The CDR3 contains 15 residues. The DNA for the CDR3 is TGTGCCAGCAGCTTCTGGGACAGGAACACCGGGGAGCTGTTTTTT. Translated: CASSFWDRNTGELFF.

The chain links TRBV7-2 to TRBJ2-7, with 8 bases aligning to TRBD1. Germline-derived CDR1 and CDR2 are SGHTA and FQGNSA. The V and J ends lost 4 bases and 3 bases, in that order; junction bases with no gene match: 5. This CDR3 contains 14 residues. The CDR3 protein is CASSYAGQGYEQYF. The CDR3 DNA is TGTGCCAGCAGCTACGCAGGACAGGGCTACGAGCAGTACTTC.

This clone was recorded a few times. The DNA of the CDR3 is TGTGCTAGTGGTTCTTCGTCGCAGGGCTACTATGGCTACACCTTC. Translated, it gives CASGSSSQGYYGYTF. The chain has TRBV12-5 and TRBJ1-2; tentatively, D is TRBD1 (5 bases). Germline V lookup: CDR1 LGHNT, CDR2 FRNRAP. The CDR3 covers 15 residues. V was trimmed by 4 bases and J by 3 bases, leaving 15 bases between them.

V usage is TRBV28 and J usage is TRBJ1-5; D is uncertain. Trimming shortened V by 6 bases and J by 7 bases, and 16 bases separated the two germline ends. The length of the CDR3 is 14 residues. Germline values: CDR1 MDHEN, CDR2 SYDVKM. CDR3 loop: CASRASVSGQPQHF. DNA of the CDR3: TGTGCCAGCAGGGCGTCAGTTTCGGGGCAGCCCCAGCATTTT.

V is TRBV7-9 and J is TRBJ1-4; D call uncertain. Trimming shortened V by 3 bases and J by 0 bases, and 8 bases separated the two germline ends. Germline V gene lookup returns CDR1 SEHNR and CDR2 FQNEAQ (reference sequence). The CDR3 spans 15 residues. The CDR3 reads CASSFPQTTNEKLFF. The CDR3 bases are TGTGCCAGCAGCTTTCCACAGACAACTAATGAAAAACTGTTTTTT.

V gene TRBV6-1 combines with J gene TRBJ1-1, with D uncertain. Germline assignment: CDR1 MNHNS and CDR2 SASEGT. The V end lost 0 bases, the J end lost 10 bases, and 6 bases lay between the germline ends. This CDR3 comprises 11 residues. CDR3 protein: CASSEALRAFF. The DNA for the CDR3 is TGTGCCAGCAGTGAAGCGTTGCGAGCTTTCTTT.

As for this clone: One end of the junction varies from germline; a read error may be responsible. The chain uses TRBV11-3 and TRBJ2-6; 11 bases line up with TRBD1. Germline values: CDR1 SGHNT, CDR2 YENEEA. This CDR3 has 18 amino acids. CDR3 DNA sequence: TGTGCCAGCAGCCGGACAGGGGGCGGCGTAACTGGGGCCAACGGCCTGACTTTC. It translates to CASSRTGGGVTGANGLTF.

The CDR3 is CASGDRRGELFF. The CDR3 bases are TGTGCTAGTGGAGATAGGAGGGGGGAGCTGTTTTTT. The V call is TRBV12-5, the J call TRBJ2-2, with D tentatively TRBD2 (5 bases). The CDR3 extends over 12 amino acids. Per germline, CDR1 LGHNT and CDR2 FRNRAP. The V end was cut by 6 bases, the J end by 8 bases, with 10 bases between.

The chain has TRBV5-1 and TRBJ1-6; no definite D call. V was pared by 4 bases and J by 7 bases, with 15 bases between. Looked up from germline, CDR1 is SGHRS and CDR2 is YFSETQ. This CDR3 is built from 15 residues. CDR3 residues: CASSQLPTGNSPLHF. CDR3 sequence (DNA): TGCGCCAGCAGCCAACTACCGACGGGAAATTCACCCCTCCACTTT.

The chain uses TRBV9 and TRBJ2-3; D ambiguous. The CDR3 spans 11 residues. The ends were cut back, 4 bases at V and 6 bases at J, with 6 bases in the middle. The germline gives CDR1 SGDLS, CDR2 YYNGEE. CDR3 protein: CASSPVDTQYF. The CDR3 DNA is TGTGCCAGCAGCCCCGTCGATACGCAGTATTTT.

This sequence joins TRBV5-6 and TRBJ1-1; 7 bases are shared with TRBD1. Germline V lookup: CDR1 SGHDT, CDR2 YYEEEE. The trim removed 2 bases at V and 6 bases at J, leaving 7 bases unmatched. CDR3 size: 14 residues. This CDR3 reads CASSFRHRGAEAFF. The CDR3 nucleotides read TGTGCCAGCAGCTTTCGGCACAGGGGCGCTGAAGCTTTCTTT.

CDR3 protein: CASSSTGDTQPQHF. The CDR3 DNA reads TGCGCCAGCAGCTCGACAGGGGATACTCAGCCCCAGCATTTT. The chain joins TRBV5-1 to TRBJ1-5; 8 bases map to TRBD1. The CDR3 is 14 residues long. Trimming took 3 bases from V and 6 from J; bases not matched to a gene: 5. Germline values: CDR1 SGHRS, CDR2 YFSETQ.

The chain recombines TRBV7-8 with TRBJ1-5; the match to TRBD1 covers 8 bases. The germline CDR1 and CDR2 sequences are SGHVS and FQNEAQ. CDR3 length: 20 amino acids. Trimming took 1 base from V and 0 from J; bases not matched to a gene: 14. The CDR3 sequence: CASSLEGQGGFMGSNQPQHF. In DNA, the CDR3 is TGTGCCAGCAGCTTAGAAGGACAGGGCGGTTTTATGGGTAGCAATCAGCCCCAGCATTTT.

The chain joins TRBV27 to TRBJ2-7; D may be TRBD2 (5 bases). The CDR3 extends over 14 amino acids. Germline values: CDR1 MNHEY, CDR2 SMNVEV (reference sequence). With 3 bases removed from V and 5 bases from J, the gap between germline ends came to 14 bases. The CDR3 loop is CASSFSRAGDEQYF. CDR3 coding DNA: TGTGCCAGCAGTTTTTCGCGGGCAGGCGACGAGCAGTACTTC.

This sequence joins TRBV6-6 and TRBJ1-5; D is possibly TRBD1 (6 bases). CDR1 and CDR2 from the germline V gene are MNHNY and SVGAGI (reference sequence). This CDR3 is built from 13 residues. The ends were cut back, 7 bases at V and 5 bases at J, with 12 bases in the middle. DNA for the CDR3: TGTGCCAGCACCTCAGGGGAAGATCAGCCCCAGCATTTT. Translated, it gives CASTSGEDQPQHF.

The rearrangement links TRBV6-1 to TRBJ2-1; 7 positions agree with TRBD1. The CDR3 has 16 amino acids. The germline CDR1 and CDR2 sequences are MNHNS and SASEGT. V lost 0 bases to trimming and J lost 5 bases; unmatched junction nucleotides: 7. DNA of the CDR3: TGTGCCAGCAGTGAAGCGGCCAGGGGGACGGACAATGAGCAGTTCTTC. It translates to CASSEAARGTDNEQFF.

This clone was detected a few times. CDR3 sequence (DNA): TGTGCCAGCAGCTTAGAGGGGCGGGGAACTTATTTT. It yields the protein CASSLEGRGTYF. The chain combines TRBV7-9 with TRBJ2-3; D perhaps matches TRBD2 (6 bases). The CDR3 runs 12 residues. Germline V gives CDR1 SEHNR, CDR2 FQNEAQ (reference sequence). Trimming cost V 1 base and J 15 bases, with 14 bases left between them.

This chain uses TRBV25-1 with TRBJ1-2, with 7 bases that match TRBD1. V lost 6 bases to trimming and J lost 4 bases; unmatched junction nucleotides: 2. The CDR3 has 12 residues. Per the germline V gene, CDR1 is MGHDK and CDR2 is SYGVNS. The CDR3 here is CASRGQPYGYTF. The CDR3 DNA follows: TGTGCCAGCAGGGGACAGCCCTATGGCTACACCTTC.

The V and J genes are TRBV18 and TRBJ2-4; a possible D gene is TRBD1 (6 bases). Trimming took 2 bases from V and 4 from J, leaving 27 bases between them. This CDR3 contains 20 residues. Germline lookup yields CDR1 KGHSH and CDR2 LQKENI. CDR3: CASSPVGVVGHVGPKNIQYF. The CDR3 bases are TGTGCCAGCTCACCAGTGGGAGTTGTGGGACATGTAGGCCCAAAAAACATTCAGTACTTC.

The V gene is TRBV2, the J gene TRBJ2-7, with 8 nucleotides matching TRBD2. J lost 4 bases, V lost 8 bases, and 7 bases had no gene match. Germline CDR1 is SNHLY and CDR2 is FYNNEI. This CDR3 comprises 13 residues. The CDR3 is CASSTGGLYEQYF. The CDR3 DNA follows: TGTGCCAGCTCAACGGGGGGGCTATACGAGCAGTACTTC. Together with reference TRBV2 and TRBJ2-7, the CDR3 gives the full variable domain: EPEVTQTPSHQVTQMGQEVILRCVPISNHLYFYWYRQILGQKVEFLVSFYNNEISEKSEIFDDQFSVERPDGSNFTLKIRSTKLEDSAMYFCASSTGGLYEQYFGPGTRLTVT.

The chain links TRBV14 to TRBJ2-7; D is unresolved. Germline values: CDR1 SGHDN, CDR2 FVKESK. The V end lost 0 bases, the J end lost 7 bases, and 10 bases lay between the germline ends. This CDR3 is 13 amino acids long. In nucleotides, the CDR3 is TGTGCCAGCAGCCAAGATCTCCGGCGGGAGCAGTACTTC. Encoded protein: CASSQDLRREQYF.

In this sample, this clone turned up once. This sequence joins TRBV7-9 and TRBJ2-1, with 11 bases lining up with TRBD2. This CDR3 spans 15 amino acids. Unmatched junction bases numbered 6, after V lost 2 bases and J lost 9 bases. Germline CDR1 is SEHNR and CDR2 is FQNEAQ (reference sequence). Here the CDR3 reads CASSLTRLAGLEQFF. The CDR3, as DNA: TGTGCCAGCAGCTTAACGAGACTAGCGGGGCTTGAGCAGTTCTTC.

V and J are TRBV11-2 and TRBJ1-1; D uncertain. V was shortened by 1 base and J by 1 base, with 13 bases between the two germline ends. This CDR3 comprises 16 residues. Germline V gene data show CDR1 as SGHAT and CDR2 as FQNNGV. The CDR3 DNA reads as TGTGCCAGCAGCTTAGCGGGAGGGAAGGGGAACACTGAAGCTTTCTTT. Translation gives CASSLAGGKGNTEAFF. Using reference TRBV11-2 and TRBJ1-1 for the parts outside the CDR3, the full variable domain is EAGVAQSPRYKIIEKRQSVAFWCNPISGHATLYWYQQILGQGPKLLIQFQNNGVVDDSQLPKDRFSAERLKGVDSTLKIQPAKLEDSAVYLCASSLAGGKGNTEAFFGQGTRLTVV.

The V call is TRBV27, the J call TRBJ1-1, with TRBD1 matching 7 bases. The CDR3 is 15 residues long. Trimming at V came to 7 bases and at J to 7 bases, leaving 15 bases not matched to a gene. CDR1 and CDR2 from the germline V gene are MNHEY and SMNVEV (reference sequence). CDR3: CASTAPGAGGGEAFF. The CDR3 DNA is TGTGCCAGCACCGCGCCGGGGGCAGGGGGTGGTGAAGCTTTCTTT.

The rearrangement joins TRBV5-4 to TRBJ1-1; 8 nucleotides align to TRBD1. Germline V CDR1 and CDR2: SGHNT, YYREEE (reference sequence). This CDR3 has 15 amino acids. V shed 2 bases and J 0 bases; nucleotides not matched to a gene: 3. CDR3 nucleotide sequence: TGTGCCAGCAGCTTACAGGGGGTTTTGAACACTGAAGCTTTCTTT. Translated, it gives CASSLQGVLNTEAFF.

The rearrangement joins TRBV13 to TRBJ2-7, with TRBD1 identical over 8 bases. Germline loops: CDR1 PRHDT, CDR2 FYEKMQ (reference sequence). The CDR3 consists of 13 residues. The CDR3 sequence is CDGRQGLPYEQYF. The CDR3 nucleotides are TGTGATGGGCGACAGGGGCTACCCTACGAGCAGTACTTC.

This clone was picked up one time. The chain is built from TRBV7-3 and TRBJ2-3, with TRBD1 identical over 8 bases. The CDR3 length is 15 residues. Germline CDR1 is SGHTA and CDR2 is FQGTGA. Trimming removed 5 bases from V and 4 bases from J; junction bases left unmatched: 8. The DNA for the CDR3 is TGTGCCAGCAGCCATTCCAGGGGGCTGGCAGATACGCAGTATTTT. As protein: CASSHSRGLADTQYF.

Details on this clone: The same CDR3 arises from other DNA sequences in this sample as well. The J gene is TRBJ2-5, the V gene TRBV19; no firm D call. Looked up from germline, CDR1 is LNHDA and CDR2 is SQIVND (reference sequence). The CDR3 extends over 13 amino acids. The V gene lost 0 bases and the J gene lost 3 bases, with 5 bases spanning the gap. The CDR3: CASSIDPEETQYF. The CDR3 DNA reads TGTGCCAGTAGTATAGATCCGGAAGAGACCCAGTACTTC.

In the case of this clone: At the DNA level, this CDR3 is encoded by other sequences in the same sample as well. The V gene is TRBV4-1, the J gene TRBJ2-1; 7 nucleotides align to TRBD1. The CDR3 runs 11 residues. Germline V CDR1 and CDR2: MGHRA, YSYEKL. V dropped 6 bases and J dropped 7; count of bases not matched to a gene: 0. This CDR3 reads CASRQGNEQFF. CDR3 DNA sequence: TGCGCCAGCAGACAGGGGAATGAGCAGTTCTTC.

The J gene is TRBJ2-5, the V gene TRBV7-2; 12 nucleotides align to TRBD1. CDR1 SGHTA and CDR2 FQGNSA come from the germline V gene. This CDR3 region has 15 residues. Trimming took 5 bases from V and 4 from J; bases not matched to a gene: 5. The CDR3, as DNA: TGTGCCAGCAGCGGCCCGGGACAGGGGGCAGAGACCCAGTACTTC. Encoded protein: CASSGPGQGAETQYF.

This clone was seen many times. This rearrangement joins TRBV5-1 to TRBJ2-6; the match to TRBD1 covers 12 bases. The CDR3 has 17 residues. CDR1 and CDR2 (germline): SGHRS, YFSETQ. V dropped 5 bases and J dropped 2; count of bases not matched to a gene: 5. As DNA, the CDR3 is TGCGCCAGCAGTTGGGACAGGGGGCTCGCTGGGGCCAACGTCCTGACTTTC. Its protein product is CASSWDRGLAGANVLTF.